These 2 T cell receptor beta chains originate from one sample sequenced in a study of cytomegalovirus exposure and HLA in healthy donors. The PCR contained 60 Vbeta and 13 Jbeta primers. The assay was immunoSEQ multiplex PCR, and TCRdb's table has in-frame clones only and misses some. The sample consists of approximately 180,000 clones, over 75% of them appearing once. Material for sequencing was PBMCs. The receptors shown here come from a man between 18 and 29 years old in good health and CMV-seronegative.

This clone was counted only a few times. The J gene is TRBJ1-1, the V gene TRBV30; 11 bases are shared with TRBD1. The CDR3 has 15 amino acids. Trimming at V came to 1 base and at J to 0 bases, leaving 1 base not matched to a gene. CDR1 and CDR2 (germline): GTSNPN, SVGIG (reference sequence). The CDR3 bases are TGTGCCTGGAGTGGGGACAGGGGGTTGAACACTGAAGCTTTCTTT. Its translation is CAWSGDRGLNTEAFF.

This rearrangement joins TRBV10-3 to TRBJ1-3; D is possibly TRBD1 (6 bases). From germline, CDR1 is ENHRY and CDR2 SYGVKD. V lost 2 bases and J 3 bases, leaving 17 bases between the germline ends. This CDR3 is built from 17 residues. The chain's CDR3 is CAISEPKAGESGNTIYF. CDR3 DNA: TGTGCCATCAGTGAGCCGAAGGCAGGGGAAAGTGGAAACACCATATATTTT.